These 17 T cell receptor beta chains were all obtained from the same sample, sequenced in a study of regulatory T cells in long-lasting Graves disease. With iRepertoire HTBI primers and Arm-PCR of CDR3 regions, TCR beta libraries were built. TCRdb ran MiXCR on the multiplex PCR reads and lists one entry per CDR3 protein. The table lists about 290,000 distinct CDR3 sequences, 20% to 25% of them singletons, with approximately 60% in the top ten. Stated time point: persistent/refractory GD, antithyroid drugs over 5 years with positive TRAb. TCR sequences were obtained from RNA taken from PBMCs. Sample: peripheral blood mononuclear cells (PBMCs), taken when the disease was refractory, from a patient treated with antithyroid drugs. The receptors stem from a female donor with Graves disease.

With respect to this clonotype: Since a much larger clone is just one base distant, this may be a read error. The J gene is TRBJ2-7, the V gene TRBV7-2; 9 bases are shared with TRBD2. The CDR3 extends over 16 amino acids. CDR1 SGHTA and CDR2 FQGNSA come from the germline V gene. CDR3 sequence: CASNLGGGLAGIEQYF. CDR3 DNA: TGTGCCAGCAACTTAGGCGGTGGTCTAGCGGGGATCGAGCAGTACTTC.

At least ten counts were recorded for this clonotype. The chain has TRBV12-3 or TRBV12-4 and TRBJ2-7, with 7 bases aligning to TRBD1. Trimming cost V 7 bases and J 6 bases; bases outside gene matches: 12. The CDR3 length is 14 residues. The CDR3 sequence: CASTPGQAGFEQYF. The CDR3 DNA reads TGTGCCAGCACCCCCGGACAGGCCGGTTTCGAGCAGTACTTC.

As to this clonotype: This could be a read error, since a much larger clone is one nucleotide away. The chain links TRBV2 to TRBJ2-5; tentatively, D is TRBD2 (5 bases). CDR1 is SNHLY, CDR2 FYNNEI, per germline. This CDR3 is built from 13 residues. The V gene lost 6 bases and the J gene lost 3 bases, with 11 bases spanning the gap. In nucleotides, the CDR3 is TGTGCCAGCAGCGCCGACGGGGAAGAGACCCAGTACTTC. It codes for CASSADGEETQYF. The full variable domain, in which reference TRBV2 and TRBJ2-5 provide the parts outside the CDR3, is EPEVTQTPSHQVTQMGQEVILRCVPISNHLYFYWYRQILGQKVEFLVSFYNNEISEKSEIFDDQFSVERPDGSNFTLKIRSTKLEDSAMYFCASSADGEETQYFGPGTRLLVL.

In this sample, this clonotype turned up a few times. The chain employs TRBV7-3 and TRBJ2-5, with TRBD2 matching 8 bases. Germline V CDR1 and CDR2: SGHTA, FQGTGA. The trim removed 0 bases at V and 11 bases at J, leaving 17 bases unmatched. The length of the CDR3 is 17 residues. The CDR3 coding sequence is TGTGCCAGCAGCTTAACAGGAGGACCGGGAGGGGTAAATGAGCAGTACTTC. It specifies CASSLTGGPGGVNEQYF.

About this clonotype itself: A much more abundant neighbour one base away suggests this may be a read error. The genes are TRBV6-5 and TRBJ2-7; D is unresolved. Germline CDR1 MNHEY, CDR2 SVGAGI. This CDR3 contains 11 residues. This CDR3 reads CAGSWNYEQYF. CDR3 coding DNA: TGTGCCGGCAGTTGGAACTACGAGCAGTACTTC.

The rearrangement joins TRBV6-1 to TRBJ2-7; D remains unclear. The CDR3 has 16 amino acids. From germline, CDR1 is MNHNS and CDR2 SASEGT. Trimming took off 9 bases at V and 2 bases at J, with 23 bases between the two ends. The CDR3 nucleotides read TGTGCCAGTCCGCCGACCGTAACCTCTAGGCCCTACGAGCAGTACTTC. Translated, it gives CASPPTVTSRPYEQYF.

This clonotype was found many times. The genes are TRBV27 and TRBJ1-1; TRBD1 matches 7 bases. CDR3 size: 15 residues. Germline lookup yields CDR1 MNHEY and CDR2 SMNVEV (reference sequence). The V segment lost 6 bases and the J segment 2 bases; nucleotides outside the gene matches: 9. CDR3 region: CASSPLGQLNTEAFF. In DNA, the CDR3 is TGTGCCAGCAGCCCGCTGGGACAGCTTAACACTGAAGCTTTCTTT.

The chain links TRBV5-1 to TRBJ1-2, with D hard to call. Germline lookup yields CDR1 SGHRS and CDR2 YFSETQ. The CDR3 loop spans 14 amino acids. V was shortened by 2 bases and J by 2 bases, with 10 bases between the two germline ends. CDR3: CASSFERGNYGYTF. For the CDR3, the DNA is TGCGCCAGCAGCTTTGAGCGAGGAAACTATGGCTACACCTTC.

This clonotype was seen at least ten times. V and J are TRBV11-2 and TRBJ2-7; D is uncertain. This CDR3 contains 14 residues. The ends were cut back, 3 bases at V and 2 bases at J, with 11 bases in the middle. From germline, CDR1 is SGHAT and CDR2 FQNNGV. As DNA, the CDR3 is TGTGCCAGCAGCTTCGGATTTTCAGCCTACGAGCAGTACTTC. It specifies CASSFGFSAYEQYF.

The chain carries TRBV5-6 and TRBJ2-7, with 14 bases matching TRBD2. V was clipped by 2 bases and J by 4 bases; unmatched bases: 5. CDR1 is SGHDT, CDR2 YYEEEE, per germline. The CDR3 sequence is 16 residues long. CDR3 in amino acids: CASSFGTSGSFYEQYF. The DNA of the CDR3 is TGTGCCAGCAGCTTTGGGACTAGCGGGAGTTTTTACGAGCAGTACTTC.

The CDR3 loop reads CASSWGTGGSNQPQHF. For the CDR3, the DNA is TGTGCCAGCAGTTGGGGGACAGGGGGTAGCAATCAGCCCCAGCATTTT. V and J are TRBV27 and TRBJ1-5, with 11 positions matching TRBD1. Germline values: CDR1 MNHEY, CDR2 SMNVEV (reference sequence). Trimming at V came to 4 bases and at J to 0 bases, leaving 2 bases not matched to a gene. CDR3 length equals 16 residues.

The V and J genes are TRBV18 and TRBJ1-2, with 7 bases aligning to TRBD1. The germline gives CDR1 KGHSH, CDR2 LQKENI. With 4 bases clipped from V and 6 bases from J, the junction kept 5 bases outside the gene matches. This CDR3 has 13 amino acids. CDR3 protein: CASSQGAEDGYTF. CDR3 DNA sequence: TGTGCCAGCTCACAGGGGGCTGAGGATGGCTACACCTTC.

This clonotype was recorded a few times. This rearrangement joins TRBV6-2 or TRBV6-3 to TRBJ2-7, with TRBD1 as a possible D gene (5 bases). The CDR3 has 13 residues. The V gene lost 0 bases and the J gene lost 7 bases, with 10 bases spanning the gap. Germline CDR1 and CDR2: MNHEY and SVGEGT. The CDR3 region has the DNA TGTGCCAGCAGTTACTCTTCAGGGTGGGAGCAGTACTTC. This gives the protein CASSYSSGWEQYF.

This clonotype occurred many times. The J gene is TRBJ2-7, the V gene TRBV28, with D unresolved. Germline loops: CDR1 MDHEN, CDR2 SYDVKM. Deletions cut 3 bases from V and 9 bases from J, with 12 bases between. The CDR3 spans 12 residues. Here the CDR3 DNA reads TGTGCCAGCAGTTTCTACCTAGGTGGGCAGTACTTC. As protein: CASSFYLGGQYF. The variable domain in full, completed from reference TRBV28 and TRBJ2-7, reads DVKVTQSSRYLVKRTGEKVFLECVQDMDHENMFWYRQDPGLGLRLIYFSYDVKMKEKGDIPEGYSVSREKKERFSLILESASTNQTSMYLCASSFYLGGQYFGPGTRLTVT.

Only a few counts were recorded for this clonotype. The J gene is TRBJ2-7, the V gene TRBV29-1; D call uncertain. V was shortened by 4 bases and J by 0 bases, with 10 bases between the two germline ends. Germline loops: CDR1 SQVTM, CDR2 ANQGSEA. The length of the CDR3 is 13 residues. CDR3: CSVVDGYSYEQYF. As DNA, the CDR3 is TGCAGCGTTGTGGATGGCTACTCCTACGAGCAGTACTTC.

The V call is TRBV20-1, the J call TRBJ1-1; weak D call: TRBD1 (5 bases). This CDR3 has 14 amino acids. The germline V and J ends were trimmed by 3 bases and 7 bases, with 18 bases remaining between them. Germline V CDR1 and CDR2: DFQATT, SNEGSKA (reference sequence). Written as DNA, the CDR3 is TGCAGTGCTAGGGTTCTGGGGGGGGAAGGTGAAGCTTTCTTT. It is translated as CSARVLGGEGEAFF.

This clonotype was detected only once. The rearrangement joins TRBV29-1 to TRBJ2-7; 12 bases agree with TRBD1. The trim removed 5 bases at V and 5 bases at J, leaving 10 bases unmatched. The V gene's germline CDR1 is SQVTM and CDR2 ANQGSEA. The length of the CDR3 is 15 residues. In DNA, the CDR3 is TGCAGCGTTAGAAACTCCGGGACAGGGGGCGACGAGCAGTACTTC. Amino acids: CSVRNSGTGGDEQYF.